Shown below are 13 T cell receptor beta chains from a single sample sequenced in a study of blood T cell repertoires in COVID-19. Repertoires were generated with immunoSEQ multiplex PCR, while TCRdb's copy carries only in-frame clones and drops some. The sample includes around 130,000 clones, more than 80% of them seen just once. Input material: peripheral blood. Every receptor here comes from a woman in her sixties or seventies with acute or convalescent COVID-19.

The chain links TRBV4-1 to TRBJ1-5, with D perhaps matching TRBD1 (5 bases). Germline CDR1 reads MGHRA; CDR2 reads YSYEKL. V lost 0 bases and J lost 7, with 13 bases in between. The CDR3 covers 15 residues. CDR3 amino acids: CASSQDLGGKQPQHF. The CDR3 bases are TGCGCCAGCAGCCAAGACCTGGGGGGTAAACAGCCCCAGCATTTT.

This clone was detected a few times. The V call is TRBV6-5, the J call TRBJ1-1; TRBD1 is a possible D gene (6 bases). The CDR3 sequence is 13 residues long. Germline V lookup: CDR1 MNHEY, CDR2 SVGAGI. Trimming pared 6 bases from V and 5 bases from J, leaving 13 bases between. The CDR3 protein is CASRITGRTEAFF. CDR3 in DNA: TGTGCCAGCAGAATTACAGGGCGGACTGAAGCTTTCTTT.

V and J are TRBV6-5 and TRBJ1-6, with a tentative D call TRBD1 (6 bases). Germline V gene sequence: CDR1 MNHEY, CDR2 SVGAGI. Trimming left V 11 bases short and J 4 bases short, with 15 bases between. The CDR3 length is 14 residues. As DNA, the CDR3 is TGTGCCGGGGGACGGGACACATATAATTCACCCCTCCACTTT. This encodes CAGGRDTYNSPLHF.

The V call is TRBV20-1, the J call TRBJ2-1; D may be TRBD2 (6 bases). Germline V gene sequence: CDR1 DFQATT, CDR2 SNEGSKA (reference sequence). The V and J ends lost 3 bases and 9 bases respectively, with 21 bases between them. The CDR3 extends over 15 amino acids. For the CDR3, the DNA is TGCAGTGCTAGTCCCGCGGGACTCCTCCCAATTGAGCAGTTCTTC. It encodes CSASPAGLLPIEQFF.

The CDR3: CASPRTGSYNSPLHF. In DNA form, the CDR3 reads TGTGCCAGTCCTCGAACGGGCTCCTATAATTCACCCCTCCACTTT. The chain has TRBV11-1 and TRBJ1-6; D is ambiguous. CDR1 SGHAT and CDR2 FQDESV come from the germline V gene (reference sequence). The CDR3 has 15 residues. V was trimmed by 9 bases and J by 0 bases, leaving 12 bases between them.

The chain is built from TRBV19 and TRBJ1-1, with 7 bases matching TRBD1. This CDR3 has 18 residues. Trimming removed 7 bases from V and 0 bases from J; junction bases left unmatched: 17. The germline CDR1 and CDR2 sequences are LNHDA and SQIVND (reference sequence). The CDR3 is CASTLRGGHPSMNTEAFF. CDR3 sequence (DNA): TGTGCCAGTACCCTTCGAGGGGGCCACCCGTCCATGAACACTGAAGCTTTCTTT.

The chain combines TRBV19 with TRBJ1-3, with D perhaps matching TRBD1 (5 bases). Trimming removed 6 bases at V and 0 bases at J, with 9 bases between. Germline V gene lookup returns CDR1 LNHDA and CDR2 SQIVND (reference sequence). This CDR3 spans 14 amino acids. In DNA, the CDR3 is TGTGCCAGTAGCGACAGCAGCTCTGGAAACACCATATATTTT. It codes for CASSDSSSGNTIYF.

DNA of the CDR3: TGTGCCAGCAGTTTAACTAGCGGGCCAGAGACCCAGTACTTC. Protein sequence: CASSLTSGPETQYF. The V gene is TRBV27, the J gene TRBJ2-5; 9 positions agree with TRBD2. Germline CDR1 is MNHEY and CDR2 is SMNVEV (reference sequence). This CDR3 comprises 14 residues. The V segment lost 2 bases and the J segment 4 bases; nucleotides outside the gene matches: 2.

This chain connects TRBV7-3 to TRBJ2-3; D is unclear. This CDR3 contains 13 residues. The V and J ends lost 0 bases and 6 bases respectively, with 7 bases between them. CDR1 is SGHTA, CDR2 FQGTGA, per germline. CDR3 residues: CASSLTVSDTQYF. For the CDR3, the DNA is TGTGCCAGCAGCTTAACCGTATCGGATACGCAGTATTTT.

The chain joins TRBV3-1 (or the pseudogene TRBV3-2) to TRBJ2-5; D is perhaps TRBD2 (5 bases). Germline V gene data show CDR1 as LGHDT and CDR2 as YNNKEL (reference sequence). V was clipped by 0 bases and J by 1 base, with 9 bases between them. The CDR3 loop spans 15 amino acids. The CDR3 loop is CASSQDPGFQETQYF. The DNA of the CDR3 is TGTGCCAGCAGCCAAGATCCGGGGTTCCAAGAGACCCAGTACTTC.

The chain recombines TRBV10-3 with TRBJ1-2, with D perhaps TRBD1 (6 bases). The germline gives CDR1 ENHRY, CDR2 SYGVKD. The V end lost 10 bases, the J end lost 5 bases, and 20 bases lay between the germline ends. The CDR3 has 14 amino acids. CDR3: CATTNRVGDYGYTF. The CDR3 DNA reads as TGTGCCACTACTAACAGGGTGGGAGATTATGGCTACACCTTC.

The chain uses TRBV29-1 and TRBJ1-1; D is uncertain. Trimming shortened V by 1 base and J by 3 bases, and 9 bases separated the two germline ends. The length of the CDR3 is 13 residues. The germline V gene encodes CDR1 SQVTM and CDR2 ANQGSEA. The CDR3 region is CSVEGQEDTEAFF. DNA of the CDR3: TGCAGCGTTGAAGGGCAGGAAGACACTGAAGCTTTCTTT.

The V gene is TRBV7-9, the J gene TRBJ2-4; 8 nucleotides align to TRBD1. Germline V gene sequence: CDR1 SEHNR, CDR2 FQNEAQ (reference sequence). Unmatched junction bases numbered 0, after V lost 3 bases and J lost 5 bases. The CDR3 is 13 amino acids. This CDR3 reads CASSLTGENIQYF. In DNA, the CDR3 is TGTGCCAGCAGCTTGACAGGGGAAAACATTCAGTACTTC.